This T cell receptor beta chain came from a study of control samples from healthy donors and cancer patients. Method: immunoSEQ multiplex PCR; TCRdb's copy keeps in-frame clones and lacks some. The sample lists some 200,000 clones, approximately 92% occurring once. Sequencing input: blood. The receptor's source is a young man in good health.

CDR3 bases: TGTGCCAGCAGAATTAACGGGCGAGAGACCCAGTACTTC. The encoded protein is CASRINGRETQYF. The rearrangement links TRBV2 to TRBJ2-5; D unclear. Trimming left V 6 bases short and J 4 bases short, with 12 bases between. Germline CDR1 and CDR2: SNHLY and FYNNEI. The CDR3 consists of 13 residues.